These T cell receptor beta chains were read from a single sample in a study of blood T cell repertoires in COVID-19. Here immunoSEQ multiplex PCR was the method, and the copy in TCRdb shows in-frame clones only, minus some. The table lists roughly 40,000 clones, roughly 85% of them singletons, with 9.9% in the top ten. Sequencing was done on a sample of peripheral blood. Every receptor here comes from a human donor in a cohort sampled during active COVID-19. Both conserved end residues are part of each CDR3. A D gene is named only where the DNA matches it firmly. Some rows mark clone size as missing; the rest say once, few, many or name a class of expanded clone.

clone_size: -; d_call: TRBD1; j_call: TRBJ1-6; v_call: TRBV19; cdr3_aa: CASSAPTGSERYSPLHF; cdr3_nt: TGTGCCAGTAGTGCCCCGACAGGGTCGGAGCGTTATTCACCCCTCCACTTT
clone_size: -; d_call: -; j_call: TRBJ2-5; v_call: TRBV7-3; cdr3_aa: CASSLGRGETQYF; cdr3_nt: TGTGCCAGCAGCTTAGGCAGAGGAGAGACCCAGTACTTC
clone_size: few; d_call: TRBD2; j_call: TRBJ2-2; v_call: TRBV5-6; cdr3_aa: CASSWGGLAGNTGELFF; cdr3_nt: TGTGCCAGCAGCTGGGGAGGACTAGCGGGGAACACCGGGGAGCTGTTTTTT
clone_size: -; d_call: -; j_call: TRBJ1-2; v_call: TRBV27; cdr3_aa: CASSLGEGVGYTF; cdr3_nt: TGTGCCAGCAGTTTAGGAGAGGGGGTCGGCTACACCTTC
clone_size: -; d_call: -; j_call: TRBJ1-1; v_call: TRBV4-1; cdr3_aa: CASSQVDSISEAFF; cdr3_nt: TGCGCCAGCAGCCAGGTCGACTCCATAAGTGAAGCTTTCTTT
clone_size: -; d_call: -; j_call: TRBJ1-2; v_call: TRBV29-1; cdr3_aa: CSVEDVGLIYGYTF; cdr3_nt: TGCAGCGTTGAAGATGTGGGGCTAATCTATGGCTACACCTTC
clone_size: -; d_call: TRBD2; j_call: TRBJ2-3; v_call: TRBV4-3; cdr3_aa: CASSQDERDSTDTQYF; cdr3_nt: TGCGCCAGCAGCCAAGACGAGCGGGACAGCACAGATACGCAGTATTTT
clone_size: -; d_call: -; j_call: TRBJ1-1; v_call: TRBV7-9; cdr3_aa: CASSLGDTGPGAFF; cdr3_nt: TGTGCCAGCAGCTTAGGGGACACCGGCCCGGGCGCTTTCTTT
clone_size: few; d_call: -; j_call: TRBJ1-1; v_call: TRBV6-2/TRBV6-3; cdr3_aa: CASSYSTQILTGLGTEAFF; cdr3_nt: TGTGCCAGCAGTTACTCGACCCAGATATTAACAGGGTTGGGCACTGAAGCTTTCTTT
clone_size: -; d_call: TRBD1; j_call: TRBJ2-3; v_call: TRBV27; cdr3_aa: CASSPGQGISTDTQYF; cdr3_nt: TGTGCCAGCAGTCCCGGACAGGGTATTAGCACAGATACGCAGTATTTT
clone_size: -; d_call: TRBD2; j_call: TRBJ2-5; v_call: TRBV20-1; cdr3_aa: CSASSSGIDKTQYF; cdr3_nt: TGCAGTGCTAGTTCTAGCGGGATAGACAAGACCCAGTACTTC
clone_size: -; d_call: -; j_call: TRBJ1-1; v_call: TRBV7-9; cdr3_aa: CASSLAQGRRVAEAFF; cdr3_nt: TGTGCCAGCAGCTTAGCCCAGGGGCGTAGGGTCGCTGAAGCTTTCTTT
clone_size: -; d_call: TRBD2; j_call: TRBJ2-1; v_call: TRBV3-1/TRBV3-2; cdr3_aa: CASSQTGTSLRNEQFF; cdr3_nt: TGTGCCAGCAGCCAGACCGGGACTAGCCTCCGAAATGAGCAGTTCTTC
clone_size: once; d_call: TRBD2; j_call: TRBJ2-2; v_call: TRBV27; cdr3_aa: CASSFLPSGSPGELFF; cdr3_nt: TGTGCCAGCAGTTTCCTCCCTAGCGGGAGCCCCGGGGAGCTGTTTTTT
clone_size: -; d_call: -; j_call: TRBJ2-3; v_call: TRBV3-1/TRBV3-2; cdr3_aa: CASSQTGNTQYF; cdr3_nt: TGTGCCAGCAGCCAAACGGGGAATACGCAGTATTTT
clone_size: -; d_call: TRBD1; j_call: TRBJ2-7; v_call: TRBV15; cdr3_aa: CATSRRQGPYEQYF; cdr3_nt: TGTGCCACCAGCAGGAGACAGGGGCCTTACGAGCAGTACTTC
clone_size: medium-sized; d_call: -; j_call: TRBJ1-1; v_call: TRBV20-1; cdr3_aa: CSASPRGTEAFF; cdr3_nt: TGCAGTGCTAGTCCCCGGGGGACTGAAGCTTTCTTT